The 10 T cell receptor beta chains given below trace back to one sample, sequenced in a study of CD8+CD57+ T cells in acquired aplastic anemia. The template for TCR beta VDJ and CDR3 sequence profiling was genomic DNA. TCRdb ran MiXCR on the reads and lists one entry per CDR3 protein. The data show 400,000 to 600,000 distinct CDR3 sequences, about a third seen once. Flow cytometry had shown expanded CD8+CD57+ cells in the patients chosen for sequencing. The sequenced material came from sorted CD4+, CD8+, or CD8+CD57+ T cells (not recorded which) from PBMCs. These receptors were obtained from a human donor with aplastic anemia.

J is TRBJ1-5 and V is TRBV19, with D possibly TRBD1 on 6 matching bases. The CDR3 is 15 residues long. Trimming removed 7 bases at V and 4 bases at J, with 17 bases between. Germline lookup yields CDR1 LNHDA and CDR2 SQIVND (reference sequence). This CDR3 reads CASNPSGGPNQPQHF. DNA of the CDR3: TGTGCCAGTAATCCTTCCGGGGGCCCTAATCAGCCCCAGCATTTT. The complete variable domain, with remaining parts taken from reference TRBV19 and TRBJ1-5, reads DGGITQSPKYLFRKEGQNVTLSCEQNLNHDAMYWYRQDPGQGLRLIYYSQIVNDFQKGDIAEGYSVSREKKESFPLTVTSAQKNPTAFYLCASNPSGGPNQPQHFGDGTRLSIL.

As concerns this clonotype: At one end, the junction sequence differs from germline, possibly due to a read error. The rearrangement joins TRBV6-1 to TRBJ1-2, with D unclear. This CDR3 region has 12 residues. CDR1 and CDR2 from the germline V gene are MNHNS and SASEGT. CDR3 nucleotides: TGTGCCAGCAGGACGGGCAACTATAGCTACACCTTC. Translation: CASRTGNYSYTF.

This rearrangement joins TRBV5-6 to TRBJ2-3; perhaps TRBD1 as D (6 bases). Germline values: CDR1 SGHDT, CDR2 YYEEEE. V lost 1 base and J lost 1, with 13 bases in between. The CDR3 totals 16 residues. CDR3: CASSLLGTTGTDTQYF. The CDR3 nucleotides are TGTGCCAGCAGCTTGTTGGGGACAACCGGCACAGATACGCAGTATTTT. Full variable domain (remainder filled in from reference TRBV5-6 and TRBJ2-3): DAGVTQSPTHLIKTRGQQVTLRCSPKSGHDTVSWYQQALGQGPQFIFQYYEEEERQRGNFPDRFSGHQFPNYSSELNVNALLLGDSALYLCASSLLGTTGTDTQYFGPGTRLTVL.

The chain has TRBV12-3 or TRBV12-4 and TRBJ2-1; perhaps TRBD2 as D (5 bases). V was shortened by 3 bases and J by 8 bases, with 11 bases between the two germline ends. The CDR3 covers 13 residues. This CDR3 reads CASSFQVGDEQFF. In nucleotides, the CDR3 is TGTGCCAGCAGTTTCCAGGTCGGGGATGAGCAGTTCTTC.

The genes are TRBV5-1 and TRBJ1-3; D unclear. The CDR3 extends over 17 amino acids. The V gene lost 5 bases and the J gene lost 1 base, with 19 bases spanning the gap. Germline assignment: CDR1 SGHRS and CDR2 YFSETQ. CDR3: CASRRRIGDESGNTIYF. CDR3 in DNA: TGCGCCAGCAGGAGAAGAATTGGGGATGAATCTGGAAACACCATATATTTT.

The sample holds a few counts of this clonotype. V gene TRBV9 combines with J gene TRBJ2-2; D is possibly TRBD2 (6 bases). CDR1 SGDLS and CDR2 YYNGEE come from the germline V gene. The CDR3 loop spans 16 amino acids. Trimming took off 0 bases at V and 3 bases at J, with 12 bases between the two ends. This CDR3 is CASSVAEGRYTGELFF. The CDR3 nucleotides read TGTGCCAGCAGCGTAGCTGAGGGGAGGTACACCGGGGAGCTGTTTTTT.

The CDR3 spells CSARDRQGFAALGNTIYF. The CDR3 nucleotides read TGCAGTGCTAGAGACAGACAGGGGTTTGCAGCTCTTGGAAACACCATATATTTT. The rearrangement uses TRBV20-1 and TRBJ1-3; 8 positions agree with TRBD1. This CDR3 region has 18 residues. Germline V lookup: CDR1 DFQATT, CDR2 SNEGSKA (reference sequence). V lost 0 bases and J lost 3; bases outside the gene matches: 13.

This sequence joins TRBV4-1 and TRBJ2-7; 10 bases map to TRBD1. Trimming removed 4 bases from V and 1 base from J; junction bases left unmatched: 4. Per germline, CDR1 MGHRA and CDR2 YSYEKL. The CDR3 has 15 amino acids. The CDR3 loop reads CASSRGQGVSYEQYF. The CDR3 DNA is TGCGCCAGCAGCCGCGGACAGGGGGTATCCTACGAGCAGTACTTC.

This clonotype was seen more than once but under ten times. This rearrangement joins TRBV7-9 to TRBJ1-4; 7 bases are shared with TRBD1. Germline assignment: CDR1 SEHNR and CDR2 FQNEAQ (reference sequence). The CDR3 is 15 amino acids. Trimming cost V 4 bases and J 3 bases; bases outside gene matches: 5. CDR3 nucleotide sequence: TGTGCCAGCAGCTGGGATACAGGGGCTAATGAAAAACTGTTTTTT. Translation gives CASSWDTGANEKLFF.

This clonotype was seen a handful of times. This chain connects TRBV6-1 to TRBJ1-2; D perhaps matches TRBD1 (6 bases). V was cut by 7 bases and J by 7 bases, with 22 bases left in between. CDR1 MNHNS and CDR2 SASEGT come from the germline V gene. CDR3 size: 15 residues. CDR3 sequence reads: CASNPLGAGLGGYTF. CDR3 DNA sequence: TGTGCCAGCAATCCACTGGGGGCAGGGTTGGGTGGCTACACCTTC.